This T cell receptor beta chain derives from a study of radiation and T cells in renal cell carcinoma. As for time point: blood 4 weeks post-SBRT, at nephrectomy. Treatment meaning: 15 Gy SBRT to primary tumor, nephrectomy 4 weeks later. Nephrectomy followed 15 Gy stereotactic body radiation by 4 weeks. After SBRT, blood was collected at 2 and 4 weeks, plus baseline. The tumor was a clear cell renal cell carcinoma. The CDR3 length is 15 residues. In germline, CDR1 is PRHDT, CDR2 FYEKMQ (reference sequence). Trimming removed 3 bases at V and 4 bases at J, with 14 bases between. Clones were sequenced by immunoSEQ multiplex PCR, and TCRdb holds only the in-frame ones, with some missing. This sample carries around 100,000 clones, more than 65% of them seen once, and the ten largest clones take roughly 7.9%.

This TCR was sampled from a man aged 55 to 70 with renal cell carcinoma. The chain has TRBV13 and TRBJ2-3; D is undetermined. Material: blood, obtained from a patient whose treatment included radiotherapy and nephrectomy. The chain's CDR3 is CASSFREHTPDTQYF. As DNA, the CDR3 is TGTGCCAGCAGCTTTCGCGAGCACACCCCAGATACGCAGTATTTT.